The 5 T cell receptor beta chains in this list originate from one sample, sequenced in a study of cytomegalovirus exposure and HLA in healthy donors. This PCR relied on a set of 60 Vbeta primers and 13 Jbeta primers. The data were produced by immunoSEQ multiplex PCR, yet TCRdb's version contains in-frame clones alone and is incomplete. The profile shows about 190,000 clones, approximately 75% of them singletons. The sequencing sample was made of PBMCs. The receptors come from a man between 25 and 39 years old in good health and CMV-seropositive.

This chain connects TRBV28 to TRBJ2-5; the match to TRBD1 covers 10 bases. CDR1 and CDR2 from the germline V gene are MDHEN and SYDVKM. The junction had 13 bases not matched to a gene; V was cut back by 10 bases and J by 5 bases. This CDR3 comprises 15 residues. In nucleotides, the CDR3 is TGTGCCACCAACTCGCCTCGGGACAGGGGTGAGACCCAGTACTTC. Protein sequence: CATNSPRDRGETQYF. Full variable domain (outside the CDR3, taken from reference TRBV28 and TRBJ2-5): DVKVTQSSRYLVKRTGEKVFLECVQDMDHENMFWYRQDPGLGLRLIYFSYDVKMKEKGDIPEGYSVSREKKERFSLILESASTNQTSMYLCATNSPRDRGETQYFGPGTRLLVL.

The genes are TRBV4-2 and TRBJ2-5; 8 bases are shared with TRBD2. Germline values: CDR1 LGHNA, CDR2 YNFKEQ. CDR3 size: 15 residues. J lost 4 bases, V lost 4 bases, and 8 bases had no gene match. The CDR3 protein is CASSRRLASSETQYF. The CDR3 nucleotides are TGTGCCAGCAGCCGCCGACTAGCGTCGTCAGAGACCCAGTACTTC.

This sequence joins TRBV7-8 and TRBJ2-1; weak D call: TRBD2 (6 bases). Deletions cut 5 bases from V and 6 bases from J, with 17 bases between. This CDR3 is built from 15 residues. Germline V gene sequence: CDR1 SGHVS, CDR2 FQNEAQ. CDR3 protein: CASSPSAGTSNEQFF. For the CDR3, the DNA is TGTGCCAGCAGCCCCTCAGCCGGGACTTCCAATGAGCAGTTCTTC. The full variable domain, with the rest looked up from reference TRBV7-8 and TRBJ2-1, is GAGVSQSPRYKVAKRGQDVALRCDPISGHVSLFWYQQALGQGPEFLTYFQNEAQLDKSGLPSDRFFAERPEGSVSTLKIQRTQQEDSAVYLCASSPSAGTSNEQFFGPGTRLTVL.

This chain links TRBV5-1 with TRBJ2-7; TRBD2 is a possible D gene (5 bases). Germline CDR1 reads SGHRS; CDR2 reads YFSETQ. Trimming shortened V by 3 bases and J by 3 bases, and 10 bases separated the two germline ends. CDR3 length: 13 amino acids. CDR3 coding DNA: TGCGCCAGCAGCTCTGGAGCGGTCTACGAGCAGTACTTC. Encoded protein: CASSSGAVYEQYF.

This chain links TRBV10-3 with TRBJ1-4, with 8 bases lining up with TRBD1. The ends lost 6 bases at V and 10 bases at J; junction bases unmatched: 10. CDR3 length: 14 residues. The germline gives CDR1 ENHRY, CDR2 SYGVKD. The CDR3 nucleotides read TGTGCCATCAGCACGACAGGGGACAGGCGAAAACTGTTTTTT. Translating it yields CAISTTGDRRKLFF.